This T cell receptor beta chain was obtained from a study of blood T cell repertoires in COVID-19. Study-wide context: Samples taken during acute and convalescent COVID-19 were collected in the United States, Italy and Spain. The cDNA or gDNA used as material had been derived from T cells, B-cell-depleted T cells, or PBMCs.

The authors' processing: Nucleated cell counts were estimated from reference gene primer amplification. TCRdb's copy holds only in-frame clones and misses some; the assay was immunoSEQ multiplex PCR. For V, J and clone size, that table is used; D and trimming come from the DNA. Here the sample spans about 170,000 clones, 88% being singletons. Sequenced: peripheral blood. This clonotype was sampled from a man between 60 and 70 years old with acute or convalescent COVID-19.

For the CDR3, the DNA is TGTGCCAGCAGCTTAGATCGACTAGCGCCAGACAATGAGCAGTTCTTC. Protein product: CASSLDRLAPDNEQFF. V gene TRBV7-6 combines with J gene TRBJ2-1; 8 bases map to TRBD2. The CDR3 runs to 16 residues. The V gene end was trimmed by 1 base and the J gene end by 5 bases; junction bases not matched to a gene: 7. Germline assignment: CDR1 SGHVS and CDR2 FNYEAQ.